The T cell receptor (delta chain) under discussion was sequenced for a study of γδ T cells in repeated Plasmodium falciparum infection. V was pared by 3 bases and J by 3 bases, with 20 bases of the junction left unmatched. This CDR3 comprises 21 residues. Germline CDR1 is TSWWSYY and CDR2 is QGS. Broader study findings: Vdelta2-negative gammadelta repertoires appeared less diverse and less shared in Malian than Australian children.

Vgamma9/Vdelta2+ and Vdelta2-negative gammadelta T cells were flow-sorted from PBMC for bulk sequencing. On this clone: Its antigen is as yet unknown. The protein TCRdb gives is from a much larger clone and does not agree with this DNA's translation at residue 10, likely a read error; the protein shown here comes from the DNA.

TCRdb re-called clones from the multiplex PCR reads via CATT. The sample yields around 52,000 delta-chain clones, around 1.7% seen once. The TCR comes from a pool of human donors (malaria-infected and uninfected, not separated). The chain combines TRDV1 with TRDJ1, with 12 bases fitting TRDD3. No J segment appears in TCRdb, so it was assigned here by matching the sequence to germline. Sequencing input: gamma-delta T cells from blood. CDR3: CALGDNPTWAGWGIRSDKLIF. The CDR3, as DNA: TGTGCTCTTGGGGATAATCCTACTTGGGCTGGCTGGGGGATACGCTCCGATAAACTCATCTTT.